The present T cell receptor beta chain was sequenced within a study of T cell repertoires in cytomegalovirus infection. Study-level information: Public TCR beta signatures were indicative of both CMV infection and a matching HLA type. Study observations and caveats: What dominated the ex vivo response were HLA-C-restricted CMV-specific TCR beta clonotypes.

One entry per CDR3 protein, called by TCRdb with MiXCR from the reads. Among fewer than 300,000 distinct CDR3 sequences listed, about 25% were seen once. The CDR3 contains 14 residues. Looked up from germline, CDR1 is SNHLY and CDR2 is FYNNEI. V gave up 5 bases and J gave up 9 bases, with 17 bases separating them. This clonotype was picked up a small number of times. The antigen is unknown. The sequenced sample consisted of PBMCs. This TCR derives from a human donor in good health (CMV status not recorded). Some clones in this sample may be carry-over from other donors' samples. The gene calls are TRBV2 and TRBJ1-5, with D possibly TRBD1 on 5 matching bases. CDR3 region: CASSSGSPPWPQHF. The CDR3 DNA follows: TGTGCCAGCAGTTCAGGGTCGCCCCCATGGCCCCAGCATTTT.